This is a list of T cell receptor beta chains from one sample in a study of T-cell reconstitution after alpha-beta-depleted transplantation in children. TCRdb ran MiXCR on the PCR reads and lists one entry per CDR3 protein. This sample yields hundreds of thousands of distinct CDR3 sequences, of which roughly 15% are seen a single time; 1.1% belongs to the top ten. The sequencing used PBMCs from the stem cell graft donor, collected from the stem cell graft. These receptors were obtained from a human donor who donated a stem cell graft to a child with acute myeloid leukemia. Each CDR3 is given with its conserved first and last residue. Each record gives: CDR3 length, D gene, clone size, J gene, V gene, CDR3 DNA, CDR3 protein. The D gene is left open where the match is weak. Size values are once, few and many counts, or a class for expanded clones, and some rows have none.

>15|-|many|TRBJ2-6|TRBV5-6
TGTGCCAGCAGCTGGACAGCGCCTGGGGCCAACGTCCTGACTTTC
CASSWTAPGANVLTF
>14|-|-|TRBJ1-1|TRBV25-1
TGTGCCAGCATTAAGGGTAATGGTGGCACTGAAGCTTTCTTT
CASIKGNGGTEAFF
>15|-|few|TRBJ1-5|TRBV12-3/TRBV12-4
TGTGCCAGCAGTTCTAAGGGTGCGAACAATCAGCCCCAGCATTTT
CASSSKGANNQPQHF
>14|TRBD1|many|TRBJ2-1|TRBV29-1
TGCAGCGTTCAGCTTGGGACAGAATACAATGAGCAGTTCTTC
CSVQLGTEYNEQFF
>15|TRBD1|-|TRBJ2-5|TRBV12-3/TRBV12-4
TGTGCCAGCAGTGACCGGGACAGGGACCAAGAGACCCAGTACTTC
CASSDRDRDQETQYF
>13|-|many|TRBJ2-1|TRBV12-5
TGTGCTAGTGGTGGGGCCTCCTACAATGAGCAGTTCTTC
CASGGASYNEQFF
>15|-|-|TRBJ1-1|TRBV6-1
TGTGCCAGCAGTGAACCGGGGCAGGTAAGCACTGAAGCTTTCTTT
CASSEPGQVSTEAFF
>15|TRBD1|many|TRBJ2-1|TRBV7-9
TGTGCCAGCAGCAAAACAGGGGGGACAATGAGTGAGCAGTTCTTC
CASSKTGGTMSEQFF
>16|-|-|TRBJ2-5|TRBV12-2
TGTGCAAGTCGCTCACGGACAGGGGGCAACCCAGAGACCCAGTACTTC
CASRSRTGGNPETQYF
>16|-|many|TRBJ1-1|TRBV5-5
TGTGCCAGCAGCCCCCAAGGCGGGGGGCGTAGGACTGAAGCTTTCTTT
CASSPQGGGRRTEAFF
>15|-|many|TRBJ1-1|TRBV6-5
TGTGCCAGCAGTTTCGCGGGACGCGGACTACGAGGAGCTTTCTTT
CASSFAGRGLRGAFF
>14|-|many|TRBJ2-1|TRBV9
TGTGCCAGCAGCGGGACTACGGGTGTCAATGAGCAGTTCTTC
CASSGTTGVNEQFF
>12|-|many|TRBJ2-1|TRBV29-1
TGCAGCGTGGGGGAGAGGGGCAATGAGCAGTTCTTC
CSVGERGNEQFF
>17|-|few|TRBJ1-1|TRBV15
TGTGCCACCAGCAGAGAAGGGTATGTGGGTTTGAACACTGAAGCTTTCTTT
CATSREGYVGLNTEAFF
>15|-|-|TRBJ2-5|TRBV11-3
TGTGCCAGCAGCTTAATGGGAGCGGTGGAAGAGACCCAGTACTTC
CASSLMGAVEETQYF
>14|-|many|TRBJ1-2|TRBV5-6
TGTGCCAGCAGCCCGCAGACAGGAGACTATGGCTACACCTTC
CASSPQTGDYGYTF
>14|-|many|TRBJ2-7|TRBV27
TGTGCCAGCAGTTCGGGACTGCAAAGCCACGAGCAGTACTTC
CASSSGLQSHEQYF
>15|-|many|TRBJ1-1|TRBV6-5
TGTGCCAGCAGTTGGGGCGGTGAGGTGATAACTGAAGCTTTCTTT
CASSWGGEVITEAFF
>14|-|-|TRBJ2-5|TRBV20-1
TGCAGTGCTAGTCAGAGTTCATTCCAAGAGACCCAGTACTTC
CSASQSSFQETQYF
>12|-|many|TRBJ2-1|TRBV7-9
TGTGCCAGCAGCTTGGCGGACTATCTTCCATTCTTC
CASSLADYLPFF
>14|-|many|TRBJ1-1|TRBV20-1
TGCAGTGCTAGAGCTGAGACAAAGGGTACTGAAGCTTTCTTT
CSARAETKGTEAFF
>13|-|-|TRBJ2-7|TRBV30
TGTGCCTGGAGCATAGACAGTTCCTACGAGCAGTACTTC
CAWSIDSSYEQYF
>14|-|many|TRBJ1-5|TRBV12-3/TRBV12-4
TGTGCCAGCACCCCGAGTCTGGGCAATCAGCCCCAGCATTTT
CASTPSLGNQPQHF
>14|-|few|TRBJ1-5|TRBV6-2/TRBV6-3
TGTGCCACCCGGGGACGGAATAGCAATCAGCCCCAGCATTTT
CATRGRNSNQPQHF
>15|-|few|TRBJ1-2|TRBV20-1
TGCAGTGCTAAGAAGAGGGGGATGCCTGGCTATGGCTACACCTTC
CSAKKRGMPGYGYTF
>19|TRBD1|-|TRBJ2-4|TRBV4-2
TGTGCCAGCAGCCATCCCAACAGGGGATTAGAGTTAGCCAAAAACATTCAGTACTTC
CASSHPNRGLELAKNIQYF
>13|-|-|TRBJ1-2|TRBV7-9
TGTGCCAGCAGCTTAGGGACAGCACATGGCTACACCTTC
CASSLGTAHGYTF
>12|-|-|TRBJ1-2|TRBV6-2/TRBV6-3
TGTGCCAGCAGTGAGGGCGTTGGTGGCTACACCTTC
CASSEGVGGYTF
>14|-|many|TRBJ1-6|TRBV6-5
TGTGCCAGCGTTACCCGCTCCTATAATTCACCCCTCCACTTT
CASVTRSYNSPLHF
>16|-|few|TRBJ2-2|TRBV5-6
TGTGCCAGCAGCTTGGAAGAACAGATTAACACCGGGGAGCTGTTTTTT
CASSLEEQINTGELFF
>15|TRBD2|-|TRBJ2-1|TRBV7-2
TGTGCCAGCAGCTCCTCCCCCCTAGCGGGGTTTGAGCAGTTCTTC
CASSSSPLAGFEQFF
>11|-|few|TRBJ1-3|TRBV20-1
TGCAGTGCTAGAGTTAAAAACACCATATATTTT
CSARVKNTIYF
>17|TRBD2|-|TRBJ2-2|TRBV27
TGTGCCAGCAGCCAATTTAGGACTAGCGGGGATGGCGGGGAGCTGTTTTTT
CASSQFRTSGDGGELFF
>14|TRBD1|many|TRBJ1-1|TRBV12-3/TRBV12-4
TGTGCCAGCAGACGCGGGACAGGGAACACTGAAGCTTTCTTT
CASRRGTGNTEAFF
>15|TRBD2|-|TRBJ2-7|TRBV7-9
TGTGCCAGCAGCTTAGAGGCGGGGGGCTCCCACGAGCAGTACTTC
CASSLEAGGSHEQYF
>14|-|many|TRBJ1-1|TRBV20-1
TGCAGTGCTAGAGGGACTCTAGGGAAAACTGAAGCTTTCTTT
CSARGTLGKTEAFF
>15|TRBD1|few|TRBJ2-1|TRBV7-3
TGTGCCAGCAGCTTAATACAGGGGGCGCGAAATGAGCAGTTCTTC
CASSLIQGARNEQFF
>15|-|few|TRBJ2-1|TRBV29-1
TGCAGCGTTGAAAAGGTGGTCCTAGTGGGCAATGAGCAGTTCTTC
CSVEKVVLVGNEQFF
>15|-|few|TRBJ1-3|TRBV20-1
TGCAGTGCTAGAGATCACCTCGGCTCTGGAAACACCATATATTTT
CSARDHLGSGNTIYF
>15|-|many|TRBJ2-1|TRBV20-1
TGCAGTGTTTACGTGGACAGAGCATTCTACAATGAGCAGTTCTTC
CSVYVDRAFYNEQFF